One and the same sample provided the 32 T cell receptor beta chains below, sequenced in a study of HIV-infected patients and healthy controls. From the 5' RACE reads, TCRdb called clonotypes with MiXCR, one entry per CDR3 protein. In the table there are some 20,000 distinct CDR3 sequences, roughly a fifth of which are singletons. The sequenced material came from CD8+ T cells from blood. Receptor source: a human donor in good health.

This clonotype was recorded many times. The rearrangement uses TRBV7-9 and TRBJ1-4; 12 positions match TRBD1. Per germline, CDR1 SEHNR and CDR2 FQNEAQ (reference sequence). The junction had 7 bases not matched to a gene; V was cut back by 0 bases and J by 8 bases. This CDR3 contains 17 residues. In DNA, the CDR3 is TGTGCCAGCAGCTTAGCGGGACAGGGGGCGTTTGGCGAAAAACTGTTTTTT. Translation gives CASSLAGQGAFGEKLFF.

This clonotype was seen at least ten times. The CDR3 DNA is TGTGCCAGTAGTATAGTGTGGGGACTAAGGAGCAATCAGCCCCAGCATTTT. Protein: CASSIVWGLRSNQPQHF. The chain employs TRBV19 and TRBJ1-5, with D possibly TRBD1 on 5 matching bases. V was trimmed by 1 base and J by 1 base, leaving 14 bases between them. The germline CDR1 and CDR2 sequences are LNHDA and SQIVND (reference sequence). The CDR3 is made up of 17 amino acids.

This chain's CDR3 is CASSSSRINQPQHF. DNA of the CDR3: TGTGCCAGCAGTTCCTCCAGGATAAATCAGCCCCAGCATTTT. The chain links TRBV6-5 to TRBJ1-5; D call uncertain. This CDR3 spans 14 amino acids. V was pared by 4 bases and J by 4 bases, with 11 bases between. Per the germline V gene, CDR1 is MNHEY and CDR2 is SVGAGI.

This clonotype was recorded many times. The chain joins TRBV28 to TRBJ2-7; no clear D gene. V lost 3 bases, J lost 5 bases, and 5 bases lay in between. From germline, CDR1 is MDHEN and CDR2 SYDVKM. CDR3 size: 11 residues. The CDR3 sequence is CASSFFHEQYF. The CDR3 DNA reads as TGTGCCAGCAGTTTTTTCCACGAGCAGTACTTC. Filled out from reference TRBV28 and TRBJ2-7, the complete variable domain reads DVKVTQSSRYLVKRTGEKVFLECVQDMDHENMFWYRQDPGLGLRLIYFSYDVKMKEKGDIPEGYSVSREKKERFSLILESASTNQTSMYLCASSFFHEQYFGPGTRLTVT.

This clonotype was picked up one time. This sequence joins TRBV12-3 or TRBV12-4 and TRBJ2-5; 12 nucleotides agree with TRBD2. The CDR3 loop spans 16 amino acids. Unmatched junction bases numbered 5, after V lost 5 bases and J lost 1 base. CDR3 DNA sequence: TGTGCCAGCAGTCCCGGGACTAGCGGGCCCCAAGAGACCCAGTACTTC. It yields the protein CASSPGTSGPQETQYF.

The genes are TRBV7-2 and TRBJ2-3; 12 bases align to TRBD2. V lost 2 bases, J lost 0 bases, and 6 bases stayed unmatched. Germline-derived CDR1 and CDR2 are SGHTA and FQGNSA. CDR3 length equals 18 residues. CDR3 region: CASSLTLAGGHSTDTQYF. The DNA for the CDR3 is TGTGCCAGCAGCTTAACCCTAGCGGGGGGGCACAGCACAGATACGCAGTATTTT.

The sample holds a few counts of this clonotype. The rearrangement joins TRBV19 to TRBJ2-3; 8 bases agree with TRBD1. The CDR3 consists of 15 residues. J was trimmed by 4 bases and V by 6 bases; bases with no gene match: 9. From germline, CDR1 is LNHDA and CDR2 SQIVND (reference sequence). The CDR3 sequence: CASSVGQGLPDTQYF. DNA for the CDR3: TGTGCCAGTAGCGTTGGACAGGGCTTGCCAGATACGCAGTATTTT.

This chain links TRBV14 with TRBJ2-3, with TRBD2 matching over 12 bases. This CDR3 has 16 amino acids. The V and J ends lost 1 base and 5 bases, in that order; junction bases with no gene match: 4. Germline CDR1 SGHDN, CDR2 FVKESK. CDR3 sequence: CASSQGLAGVLDTQYF. The CDR3, as DNA: TGTGCCAGCAGCCAAGGACTAGCGGGAGTTTTAGATACGCAGTATTTT.

This clonotype was found many times. This chain joins TRBV27 and TRBJ2-7; D gene uncertain. There are 13 residues in the CDR3. Germline-derived CDR1 and CDR2 are MNHEY and SMNVEV (reference sequence). The V and J ends lost 3 bases and 6 bases respectively, with 12 bases between them. CDR3 bases: TGTGCCAGCAGTTTTTCCGCTCTCGGCGAGCAGTACTTC. Protein product: CASSFSALGEQYF.

This clonotype ranks as medium-sized. The V gene is TRBV7-2, the J gene TRBJ2-3, with D perhaps matching TRBD2 (6 bases). The CDR3 length is 14 residues. V was clipped by 10 bases and J by 2 bases, with 16 bases between them. In germline, CDR1 is SGHTA, CDR2 FQGNSA. CDR3 sequence: CATTRDGTTDTQYF. The DNA for the CDR3 is TGTGCCACGACGCGGGACGGAACCACAGATACGCAGTATTTT.

In its sample, this clonotype was seen a few times. The genes are TRBV3-1 and TRBJ2-7; D call uncertain. The CDR3 totals 13 residues. The germline V gene encodes CDR1 LGHDT and CDR2 YNNKEL (reference sequence). Deletions cut 0 bases from V and 3 bases from J, with 6 bases between. In DNA form, the CDR3 reads TGTGCCAGCAGCCAAGATCTGTACTACGAGCAGTACTTC. It translates to CASSQDLYYEQYF.

Only a few counts were recorded for this clonotype. The chain links TRBV29-1 to TRBJ2-7, with D perhaps TRBD1 or TRBD2 (5 bases each). Germline V gene sequence: CDR1 SQVTM, CDR2 ANQGSEA. Trimming cost V 3 bases and J 0 bases, with 15 bases left between them. This CDR3 is 15 amino acids long. In DNA, the CDR3 is TGCAGCGTTGAGGGGCCGAGCGGCTTCTCCTACGAGCAGTACTTC. It yields the protein CSVEGPSGFSYEQYF.

Only a few counts were recorded for this clonotype. The genes are TRBV14 and TRBJ1-1; no reliable D call. The CDR3 is 16 amino acids. V was trimmed by 4 bases and J by 4 bases, leaving 19 bases between them. CDR1 is SGHDN, CDR2 FVKESK, per germline. Here the CDR3 DNA reads TGTGCCAGCAGCCTGGTAGTGTTGACAAGCTCCACTGAAGCTTTCTTT. Residues: CASSLVVLTSSTEAFF.

This clonotype is medium-sized by share. The chain employs TRBV15 and TRBJ2-1; 7 bases map to TRBD1. J was trimmed by 3 bases and V by 4 bases; bases with no gene match: 6. Germline-derived CDR1 and CDR2 are LNHNV and YYDKDF (reference sequence). This CDR3 region has 15 residues. The CDR3 spells CATSKGASLYNEQFF. CDR3 bases: TGTGCCACCAGCAAGGGGGCTAGCCTCTACAATGAGCAGTTCTTC.

The genes are TRBV7-8 and TRBJ2-4; no clear D gene. The CDR3 totals 15 residues. The germline CDR1 and CDR2 sequences are SGHVS and FQNEAQ. V was shortened by 1 base and J by 3 bases, with 10 bases between the two germline ends. The CDR3 bases are TGTGCCAGCAGCTTAGGTGATGGTGGCAAAAACATTCAGTACTTC. Its translation is CASSLGDGGKNIQYF.

This clonotype was counted a single time. A read error may be the cause here, since a much bigger clone is one base away. The DNA for the CDR3 is TGTGCCAGCAGCCCGGGCAGTTATCAGCCCCAGCATTTT. Translating it yields CASSPGSYQPQHF. The J gene is TRBJ1-5, the V gene TRBV7-9; no firm D call. Germline values: CDR1 SEHNR, CDR2 FQNEAQ (reference sequence). This CDR3 is 13 amino acids long. Between the trimmed V and J ends, which lost 5 bases and 5 bases, there was a span of 10 bases.

This clonotype was counted ten times or more. This chain uses TRBV7-6 with TRBJ2-3; D may be TRBD2 (6 bases). Trimming shortened V by 4 bases and J by 5 bases, and 13 bases separated the two germline ends. The CDR3 is 14 residues long. Germline CDR1 reads SGHVS; CDR2 reads FNYEAQ. CDR3 nucleotide sequence: TGTGCCAGCAGCTCGGGACGGGGGATAGATACGCAGTATTTT. It specifies CASSSGRGIDTQYF. Full variable domain (outside the CDR3, taken from reference TRBV7-6 and TRBJ2-3): GAGVSQSPRYKVTKRGQDVALRCDPISGHVSLYWYRQALGQGPEFLTYFNYEAQQDKSGLPNDRFSAERPEGSISTLTIQRTEQRDSAMYRCASSSGRGIDTQYFGPGTRLTVL.

This clonotype has only a few counts. The chain has TRBV6-5 and TRBJ2-1, with D hard to call. V lost 6 bases and J 4 bases, leaving 7 bases between the germline ends. Germline-derived CDR1 and CDR2 are MNHEY and SVGAGI. CDR3 size: 12 residues. The CDR3 protein is CASRDDYNEQFF. The CDR3 DNA reads TGTGCCAGCAGAGATGATTACAATGAGCAGTTCTTC.

This clonotype was seen only a few times. The DNA for the CDR3 is TGTGCCAGCAGCCCCACGACAGGGTCAGCCAAAAACATTCAGTACTTC. It translates to CASSPTTGSAKNIQYF. This sequence joins TRBV13 and TRBJ2-4; 7 nucleotides align to TRBD1. The CDR3 sequence is 16 residues long. Germline CDR1 and CDR2: PRHDT and FYEKMQ (reference sequence). V dropped 5 bases and J dropped 0; count of bases not matched to a gene: 7.

This clonotype was seen more than once but under ten times. The chain joins TRBV29-1 to TRBJ1-2; D is unresolved. Germline V gene data show CDR1 as SQVTM and CDR2 as ANQGSEA. This CDR3 comprises 12 residues. V was pared by 6 bases and J by 8 bases, with 16 bases between. The CDR3 DNA sequence: TGCAGCGTAATAGGGTGGGAAGGAGGCTACACCTTC. Encoded protein: CSVIGWEGGYTF.

This chain uses TRBV3-1 with TRBJ2-2; D remains ambiguous. Trimming cost V 4 bases and J 3 bases, with 12 bases left between them. The CDR3 totals 15 residues. Germline assignment: CDR1 LGHDT and CDR2 YNNKEL (reference sequence). The CDR3 loop reads CASSLVGTDTGELFF. CDR3 in DNA: TGTGCCAGCAGCCTAGTAGGCACGGACACCGGGGAGCTGTTTTTT. Full variable domain (outside the CDR3, taken from reference TRBV3-1 and TRBJ2-2): DTAVSQTPKYLVTQMGNDKSIKCEQNLGHDTMYWYKQDSKKFLKIMFSYNNKELIINETVPNRFSPKSPDKAHLNLHINSLELGDSAVYFCASSLVGTDTGELFFGEGSRLTVL.

The chain uses TRBV6-4 and TRBJ2-3, with 8 bases fitting TRBD2. V lost 3 bases and J lost 2; bases outside the gene matches: 4. The germline V gene has CDR1 MRHNA and CDR2 SNTAGT. The CDR3 runs to 15 residues. This chain's CDR3 is CASSEVAGTTDTQYF. Written as DNA, the CDR3 is TGTGCCAGCAGTGAAGTAGCGGGGACCACAGATACGCAGTATTTT.

This clonotype has more than one count but fewer than ten. The chain combines TRBV4-2 with TRBJ1-3, with TRBD1 as a possible D gene (5 bases). The ends were cut back, 4 bases at V and 2 bases at J, with 12 bases in the middle. This CDR3 region has 15 residues. Looked up from germline, CDR1 is LGHNA and CDR2 is YNFKEQ. The chain's CDR3 is CASSPGEGTGNTIYF. DNA of the CDR3: TGTGCCAGCAGCCCCGGCGAGGGGACTGGAAACACCATATATTTT.

This sequence joins TRBV12-3 or TRBV12-4 and TRBJ2-7; 7 bases line up with TRBD1. The length of the CDR3 is 15 residues. J lost 3 bases, V lost 5 bases, and 10 bases had no gene match. The CDR3 is CASSLQESGGYEQYF. CDR3 in DNA: TGTGCCAGCAGTCTTCAGGAGTCAGGGGGCTACGAGCAGTACTTC.

The chain employs TRBV19 and TRBJ2-7; D possibly corresponds to TRBD1 (6 bases). This CDR3 region has 13 residues. Trimming removed 3 bases from V and 4 bases from J, with 10 bases in between. CDR1 is LNHDA and CDR2 is SQIVND in the germline V gene (reference sequence). In DNA form, the CDR3 reads TGTGCCAGTAGTATGGAACAGGGTTACGAGCAGTACTTC. This translates into CASSMEQGYEQYF.

This clonotype was picked up a small number of times. The V and J genes are TRBV19 and TRBJ1-1; D is perhaps TRBD1 (5 bases). The CDR3 spans 13 residues. Germline V gives CDR1 LNHDA, CDR2 SQIVND (reference sequence). V was cut by 4 bases and J by 7 bases, with 13 bases left in between. CDR3 sequence: CASSTRQPIEAFF. The CDR3 DNA reads as TGTGCCAGTAGTACCCGACAGCCGATTGAAGCTTTCTTT.

This chain uses TRBV6-6 with TRBJ1-1; TRBD1 aligns across 7 bases. Per the germline V gene, CDR1 is MNHNY and CDR2 is SVGAGI (reference sequence). The CDR3 has 13 residues. J gave up 8 bases and V 2 bases, and 5 bases lay outside the gene matches. The CDR3 DNA sequence: TGTGCCAGCAGTTACGGGCAGGGGGTGGAAGCTTTCTTT. It encodes CASSYGQGVEAFF.

This clonotype was found many times. The chain carries TRBV27 and TRBJ1-5; possible D gene TRBD1, 6 bases. CDR1 MNHEY and CDR2 SMNVEV come from the germline V gene (reference sequence). V was trimmed by 2 bases and J by 5 bases, leaving 13 bases between them. CDR3 size: 15 residues. CDR3 sequence (DNA): TGTGCCAGCAGTTTAGGATGGGGGGCTGATCAGCCCCAGCATTTT. The encoded protein is CASSLGWGADQPQHF.

This clonotype was seen many times. The DNA of the CDR3 is TGCAGCGTTGTCGATTTGCCCCTCAATCAGCCCCAGCATTTT. As protein: CSVVDLPLNQPQHF. The chain links TRBV29-1 to TRBJ1-5; D gene unclear. The germline CDR1 and CDR2 sequences are SQVTM and ANQGSEA. Trimming cost V 4 bases and J 3 bases, with 13 bases left between them. This CDR3 contains 14 residues.

The chain has TRBV7-9 and TRBJ2-1; TRBD2 is a possible D gene (5 bases). Trimming took 3 bases from V and 10 from J, leaving 13 bases between them. CDR1 is SEHNR, CDR2 FQNEAQ, per germline (reference sequence). The CDR3 spans 13 residues. The CDR3 here is CASSFRTLGEQFF. The CDR3 nucleotides read TGTGCCAGCAGCTTTCGGACTCTTGGAGAGCAGTTCTTC.

This clonotype appeared many times. The CDR3 DNA sequence: TGTGCCAGCAGCTCGGGCGGGGCCCGTACCTACGAGCAGTACTTC. This gives the protein CASSSGGARTYEQYF. This sequence joins TRBV7-9 and TRBJ2-7; perhaps TRBD2 as D (6 bases). Trimming shortened V by 4 bases and J by 2 bases, and 15 bases separated the two germline ends. This CDR3 is 15 amino acids long. From germline, CDR1 is SEHNR and CDR2 FQNEAQ (reference sequence).

This clonotype turned up a few times. The chain carries TRBV10-3 and TRBJ2-1, with TRBD2 identical over 13 bases. With 6 bases clipped from V and 9 bases from J, the junction kept 11 bases outside the gene matches. Germline lookup yields CDR1 ENHRY and CDR2 SYGVKD. The CDR3 is 16 residues long. The CDR3 loop reads CAIRPEGLAGLGEQFF. The CDR3 DNA follows: TGTGCCATCAGGCCCGAGGGACTAGCGGGATTGGGTGAGCAGTTCTTC.